The clone carrying this TCR beta chain has a single count. The antigen is not known. This specimen belongs to a study of cytomegalovirus exposure and HLA in healthy donors. Study-wide context: There were 85 million or so unique TCRs (from HLA-typed donors) in an early data release.

Overall study results and limits: Most subjects' HLA-A and HLA-B alleles were reportedly predicted from TCR beta sequences. Compared with the approximately 700-donor mean, an Asian-associated ancestry cluster reportedly had fewer N-insertions, according to a later analysis. Most TCR beta V segments were productive about 87% or about 30% of the time in an earlier analysis.

The CDR3 loop spans 12 amino acids. The germline V gene has CDR1 MNHEY and CDR2 SMNVEV (reference sequence). Trimming removed 11 bases from V and 9 bases from J, with 17 bases in between. This PCR relied on a set of 60 Vbeta primers and 13 Jbeta primers. Profiling relied on immunoSEQ multiplex PCR, and the TCRdb table lists in-frame clones only, not all of them. The sample holds almost 200,000 clones, roughly 83% seen once. The chain couples TRBV27 to TRBJ2-1; no clear D gene. Material: PBMCs. The receptor's source is a male donor in good health and CMV-seropositive. CDR3 protein: CASRRIESEQFF. In DNA form, the CDR3 reads TGTGCCTCCCGGCGGATCGAGTCTGAGCAGTTCTTC.